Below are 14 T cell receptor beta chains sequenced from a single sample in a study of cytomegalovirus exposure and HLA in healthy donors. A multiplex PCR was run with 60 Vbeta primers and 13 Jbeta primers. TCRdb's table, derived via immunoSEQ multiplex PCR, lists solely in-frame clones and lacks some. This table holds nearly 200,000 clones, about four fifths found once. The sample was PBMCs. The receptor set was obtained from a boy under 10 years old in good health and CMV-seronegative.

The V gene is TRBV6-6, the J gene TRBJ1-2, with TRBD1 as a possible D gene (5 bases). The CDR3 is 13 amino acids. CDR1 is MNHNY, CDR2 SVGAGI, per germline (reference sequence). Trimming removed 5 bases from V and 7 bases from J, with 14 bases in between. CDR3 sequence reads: CASSLQVWAGYTF. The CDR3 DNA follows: TGTGCCAGCAGTCTACAGGTCTGGGCTGGCTACACCTTC.

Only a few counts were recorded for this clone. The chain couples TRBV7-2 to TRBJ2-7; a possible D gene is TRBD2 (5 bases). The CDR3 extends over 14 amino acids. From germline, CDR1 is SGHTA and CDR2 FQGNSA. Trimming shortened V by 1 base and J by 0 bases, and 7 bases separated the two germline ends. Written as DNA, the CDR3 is TGTGCCAGCAGCTTAGGGAGGAGCTCCTACGAGCAGTACTTC. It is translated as CASSLGRSSYEQYF. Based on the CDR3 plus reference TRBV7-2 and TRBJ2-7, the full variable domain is GAGVSQSPSNKVTEKGKDVELRCDPISGHTALYWYRQSLGQGLEFLIYFQGNSAPDKSGLPSDRFSAERTGGSVSTLTIQRTQQEDSAVYLCASSLGRSSYEQYFGPGTRLTVT.

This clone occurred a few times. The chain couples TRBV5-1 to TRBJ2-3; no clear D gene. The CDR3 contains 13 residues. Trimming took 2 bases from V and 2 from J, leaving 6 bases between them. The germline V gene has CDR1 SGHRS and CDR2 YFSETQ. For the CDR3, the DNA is TGCGCCAGCAGCTTACAAGACACAGATACGCAGTATTTT. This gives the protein CASSLQDTDTQYF. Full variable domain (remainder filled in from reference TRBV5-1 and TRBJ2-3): KAGVTQTPRYLIKTRGQQVTLSCSPISGHRSVSWYQQTPGQGLQFLFEYFSETQRNKGNFPGRFSGRQFSNSRSEMNVSTLELGDSALYLCASSLQDTDTQYFGPGTRLTVL.

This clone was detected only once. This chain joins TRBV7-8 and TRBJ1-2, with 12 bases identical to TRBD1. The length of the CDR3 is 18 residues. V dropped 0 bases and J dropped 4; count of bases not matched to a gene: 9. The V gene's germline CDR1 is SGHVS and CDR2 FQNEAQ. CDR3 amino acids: CASSLAGDRGLGRYGYTF. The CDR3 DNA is TGTGCCAGCAGCTTAGCAGGGGACAGGGGGCTAGGACGCTATGGCTACACCTTC.

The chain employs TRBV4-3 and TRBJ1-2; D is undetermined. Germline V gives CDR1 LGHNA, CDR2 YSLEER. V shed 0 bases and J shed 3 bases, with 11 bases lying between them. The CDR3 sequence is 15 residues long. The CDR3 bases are TGCGCCAGCAGCCAAGAGTCTCAGGCTGACTATGGCTACACCTTC. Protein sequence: CASSQESQADYGYTF.

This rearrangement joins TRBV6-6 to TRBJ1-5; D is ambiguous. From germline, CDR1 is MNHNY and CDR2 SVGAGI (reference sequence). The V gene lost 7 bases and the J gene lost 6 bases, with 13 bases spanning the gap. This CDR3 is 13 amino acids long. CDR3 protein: CASTGVEVQPQHF. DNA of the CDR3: TGTGCCAGCACCGGCGTCGAGGTTCAGCCCCAGCATTTT.

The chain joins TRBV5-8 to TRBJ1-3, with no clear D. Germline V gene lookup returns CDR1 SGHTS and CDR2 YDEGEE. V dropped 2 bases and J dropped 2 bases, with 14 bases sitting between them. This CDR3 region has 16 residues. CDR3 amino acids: CASSFAPPGTGNTIYF. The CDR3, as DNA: TGTGCCAGCAGCTTCGCCCCACCCGGGACTGGAAACACCATATATTTT.

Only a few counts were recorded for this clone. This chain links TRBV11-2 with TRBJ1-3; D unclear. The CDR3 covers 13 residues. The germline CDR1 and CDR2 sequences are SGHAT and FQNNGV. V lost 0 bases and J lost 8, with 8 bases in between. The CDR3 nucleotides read TGTGCCAGCAGCTTAGAAGGCGGGCACACCATATATTTT. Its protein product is CASSLEGGHTIYF.

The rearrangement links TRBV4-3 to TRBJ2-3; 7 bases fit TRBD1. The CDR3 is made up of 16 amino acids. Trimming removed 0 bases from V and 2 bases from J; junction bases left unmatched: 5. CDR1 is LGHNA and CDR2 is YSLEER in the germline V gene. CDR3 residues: CASSQDYGTATDTQYF. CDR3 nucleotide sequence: TGCGCCAGCAGCCAAGATTATGGGACAGCCACAGATACGCAGTATTTT.

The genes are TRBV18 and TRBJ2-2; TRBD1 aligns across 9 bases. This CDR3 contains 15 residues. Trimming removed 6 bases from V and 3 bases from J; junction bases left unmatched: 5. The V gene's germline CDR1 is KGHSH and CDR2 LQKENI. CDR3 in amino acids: CASSSDRGYTGELFF. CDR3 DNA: TGTGCCAGCTCGTCCGACAGGGGGTACACCGGGGAGCTGTTTTTT.

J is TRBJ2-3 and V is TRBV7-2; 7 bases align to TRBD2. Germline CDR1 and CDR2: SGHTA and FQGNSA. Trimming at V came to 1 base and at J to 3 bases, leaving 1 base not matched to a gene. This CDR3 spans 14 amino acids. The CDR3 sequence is CASSLVRGTDTQYF. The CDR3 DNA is TGTGCCAGCAGCTTAGTGCGGGGGACAGATACGCAGTATTTT.

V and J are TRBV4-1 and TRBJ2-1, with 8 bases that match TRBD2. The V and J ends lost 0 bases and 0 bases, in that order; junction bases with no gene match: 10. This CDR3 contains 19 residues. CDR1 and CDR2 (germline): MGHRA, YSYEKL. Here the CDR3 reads CASSQDGLGGGPSYNEQFF. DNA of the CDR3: TGCGCCAGCAGCCAAGATGGGCTGGGCGGGGGGCCCTCCTACAATGAGCAGTTCTTC.

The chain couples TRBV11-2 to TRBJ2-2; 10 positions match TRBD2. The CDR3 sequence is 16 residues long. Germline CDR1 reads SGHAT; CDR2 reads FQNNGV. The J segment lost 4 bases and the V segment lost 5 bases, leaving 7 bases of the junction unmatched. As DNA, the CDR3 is TGTGCCAGCAGCGGGGCTAGCGGGGGTTCCACCGGGGAGCTGTTTTTT. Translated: CASSGASGGSTGELFF.

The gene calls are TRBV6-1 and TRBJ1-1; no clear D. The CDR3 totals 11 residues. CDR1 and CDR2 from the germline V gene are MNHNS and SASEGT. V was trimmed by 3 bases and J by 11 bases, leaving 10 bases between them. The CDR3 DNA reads TGTGCCAGCAGTGATGAGTCCGGGGCTTTCTTT. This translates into CASSDESGAFF.